The rows below give T cell receptor beta chains drawn from one sample of a study of Ad26.COV2.S vaccination and SARS-CoV-2 variants. Sequencing used immunoSEQ multiplex PCR; TCRdb keeps in-frame clones, though not all of them. The sample contains around 450,000 clones, roughly 89% of which appear only once. Sequences were derived from peripheral blood, sampled in a trial of Ad26.COV2.S vaccine versus placebo. These receptors came from a person between 18 and 65 years old who received the Ad26.COV2.S COVID-19 vaccine or a placebo. CDR3s include the opening cysteine and the closing phenylalanine or tryptophan. Fields, in order: clone size, D gene, V gene, J gene, CDR3 length, CDR3 DNA, CDR3 protein. The D gene is left open where the match is weak. A clone size is listed for some rows: how often the clone was seen (once, few, many), or a class if it is expanded.

NA	NA	TRBV4-2	TRBJ1-5	15	TGTGCCAGCAGCCCTCGATTAAACTATGGGCAGCCCCAGCATTTT	CASSPRLNYGQPQHF
NA	TRBD1	TRBV3-1/TRBV3-2	TRBJ1-4	14	TGTGCCAGCAGCCATTGGACAGGGGATGAAAAACTGTTTTTT	CASSHWTGDEKLFF
NA	NA	TRBV28	TRBJ1-2	14	TGTGCCAGCAGGGTTTATGGGGGAATTTATGGCTACACCTTC	CASRVYGGIYGYTF
NA	NA	TRBV5-4	TRBJ1-1	13	TGTGCCAGCAGATTGCAGGGAGGCACTGAAGCTTTCTTT	CASRLQGGTEAFF
NA	NA	TRBV9	TRBJ1-1	14	TGTGCCAGCAGCGTAAGTCAGAGGAACACTGAAGCTTTCTTT	CASSVSQRNTEAFF
NA	NA	TRBV27	TRBJ1-2	16	TGTGCCAGCAGTTTATCGAGGGGCAGTACTAACTATGGCTACACCTTC	CASSLSRGSTNYGYTF
NA	TRBD1	TRBV2	TRBJ1-4	16	TGTGCCAGCAAGGGACAGGGATCCGCAACTAATGAAAAACTGTTTTTT	CASKGQGSATNEKLFF
NA	NA	TRBV5-6	TRBJ1-4	14	TGTGCCAGCAGCTTGGTTGGGGAAAATGAAAAACTGTTTTTT	CASSLVGENEKLFF
NA	NA	TRBV23-1	TRBJ1-1	15	TGCGCCAGCAGTCAATCGAGGCAGGCGAACACTGAAGCTTTCTTT	CASSQSRQANTEAFF
NA	NA	TRBV11-3	TRBJ1-3	13	TGTGCCAGCAGCTTTCGGGCTGGAAACACCATATATTTT	CASSFRAGNTIYF
NA	TRBD1	TRBV6-5	TRBJ1-2	12	TGTGCCAGCAGGACAGGGATCTATGGCTACACCTTC	CASRTGIYGYTF
many	TRBD1	TRBV5-4	TRBJ2-7	15	TGTGCCAGCAGCTTGGGAGGGACAGGGGGCCGCGAGCAGTACTTC	CASSLGGTGGREQYF
NA	TRBD2	TRBV6-2/TRBV6-3	TRBJ2-3	21	TGTGCCAGCAGTTTAGTTGGGACTAGCGTTCGGGGGGGGTATAGGACAGATACGCAGTATTTT	CASSLVGTSVRGGYRTDTQYF
NA	TRBD2	TRBV28	TRBJ2-7	17	TGTGCCAGCAGTCCGCCACTAAGCGGGGGGGGCCCCTACGAGCAGTACTTC	CASSPPLSGGGPYEQYF
NA	NA	TRBV5-6	TRBJ2-7	17	TGTGCCAGCAGCTCTCTAGGCGTCCTTTTGTTTCATAACGAGCAGTACTTC	CASSSLGVLLFHNEQYF
once	NA	TRBV15	TRBJ2-1	17	TGTGCCACCAGCAGGCTACCTAGGGGGAGCTCCTACAATGAGCAGTTCTTC	CATSRLPRGSSYNEQFF
NA	TRBD2	TRBV11-3	TRBJ2-1	19	TGTGCCAGCAGCTTAGTCCAGCCGGGCACGGGAGGGACGTACAATGAGCAGTTCTTC	CASSLVQPGTGGTYNEQFF
NA	NA	TRBV3-1/TRBV3-2	TRBJ1-5	15	TGTGCCCCGAGGGGGGTCCTCACTCGGGCTCAGCCCCAGCATTTT	CAPRGVLTRAQPQHF
NA	TRBD1	TRBV4-3	TRBJ1-1	14	TGCGCCAGCAGCCCAGGACAGGGGCACACTGAAGCTTTCTTT	CASSPGQGHTEAFF
NA	NA	TRBV5-1	TRBJ2-3	14	TGCGCCAGCAGCCCGGGGACCTTATGGGATACGCAGTATTTT	CASSPGTLWDTQYF
once	TRBD2	TRBV9	TRBJ2-5	16	TGTGCCAGCAGCGTCCACCTGACTAGCGGGGAAGAGACCCAGTACTTC	CASSVHLTSGEETQYF
NA	TRBD1	TRBV25-1	TRBJ1-1	14	TGTGCCAGCAGTGAAGACGGACAGGCACGGGAAGCTTTCTTT	CASSEDGQAREAFF
once	TRBD1	TRBV19	TRBJ1-5	15	TGTGCCAGTATCAAGACAGGGAATAGCAATCAGCCCCAGCATTTT	CASIKTGNSNQPQHF
NA	TRBD2	TRBV18	TRBJ2-5	15	TGTGCCAGCTCGTTCGGACTAGCGGGAGCAGAGACCCAGTACTTC	CASSFGLAGAETQYF
NA	NA	TRBV19	TRBJ2-5	15	TGTGCCAGTAGTAAGGGATTATCGGTCCAAGAGACCCAGTACTTC	CASSKGLSVQETQYF
NA	NA	TRBV7-3	TRBJ2-1	14	TGTGCCAGCAGCTCCGACAGGCTTATCAATGAGCAGTTCTTC	CASSSDRLINEQFF
few	TRBD2	TRBV11-3	TRBJ2-3	15	TGTGCCAGCAGCTTAGGGACTAGCGGCTCAGATACGCAGTATTTT	CASSLGTSGSDTQYF
NA	NA	TRBV5-4	TRBJ2-1	12	TGTGCCAGCAGCTCCCCCCCGCATGAGCAGTTCTTC	CASSSPPHEQFF
NA	NA	TRBV4-3	TRBJ2-5	17	TGCGCCAGCAGCCAAGAATTCGGGCTTGGGGGTGGAGAGACCCAGTACTTC	CASSQEFGLGGGETQYF
NA	NA	TRBV24-1	TRBJ2-6	16	TGTGCCACCAGTGATTTGCGAGGGGACGGGGCCAACGTCCTGACTTTC	CATSDLRGDGANVLTF
NA	NA	TRBV5-1	TRBJ2-7	16	TGCGCCAGCAGCTTGGGGGTAGGCGAAATTACCTACGAGCAGTACTTC	CASSLGVGEITYEQYF
few	NA	TRBV7-7	TRBJ2-2	15	TGTGCTAGCAGCTTAGACTCAGGCAGCACCGGGGAGCTGTTTTTT	CASSLDSGSTGELFF
NA	TRBD2	TRBV20-1	TRBJ2-1	15	TGCAGTGCTAGTCGGGGCGGGAGGGCCATCAATGAGCAGTTCTTC	CSASRGGRAINEQFF